Here is one T cell receptor (beta chain) with its context. This record belongs to a study of blood T cell repertoires in COVID-19. As for the study in general: Samples of COVID-19 (acute and convalescent) were obtained from the United States, Italy and Spain.

The CDR3 has 16 residues. Sequenced by immunoSEQ multiplex PCR; TCRdb stores in-frame clones only, minus some. Among some 170,000 clones listed, about 79% were seen once. Material for sequencing was PBMCs or T cells enriched from blood (not recorded which). The V and J genes are TRBV1 and TRBJ2-3; no check of the table's D call, TRBD1, against the DNA was made. TRBV1 has pseudogene status. This TCR came from a man in his fifties who had recovered from COVID-19. CDR3 nucleotides: TGCACCACGACAGGGTGGGTTCCTATAGCGCCGGATACGCAGTATTTT. Protein sequence: CTTTGWVPIAPDTQYF.